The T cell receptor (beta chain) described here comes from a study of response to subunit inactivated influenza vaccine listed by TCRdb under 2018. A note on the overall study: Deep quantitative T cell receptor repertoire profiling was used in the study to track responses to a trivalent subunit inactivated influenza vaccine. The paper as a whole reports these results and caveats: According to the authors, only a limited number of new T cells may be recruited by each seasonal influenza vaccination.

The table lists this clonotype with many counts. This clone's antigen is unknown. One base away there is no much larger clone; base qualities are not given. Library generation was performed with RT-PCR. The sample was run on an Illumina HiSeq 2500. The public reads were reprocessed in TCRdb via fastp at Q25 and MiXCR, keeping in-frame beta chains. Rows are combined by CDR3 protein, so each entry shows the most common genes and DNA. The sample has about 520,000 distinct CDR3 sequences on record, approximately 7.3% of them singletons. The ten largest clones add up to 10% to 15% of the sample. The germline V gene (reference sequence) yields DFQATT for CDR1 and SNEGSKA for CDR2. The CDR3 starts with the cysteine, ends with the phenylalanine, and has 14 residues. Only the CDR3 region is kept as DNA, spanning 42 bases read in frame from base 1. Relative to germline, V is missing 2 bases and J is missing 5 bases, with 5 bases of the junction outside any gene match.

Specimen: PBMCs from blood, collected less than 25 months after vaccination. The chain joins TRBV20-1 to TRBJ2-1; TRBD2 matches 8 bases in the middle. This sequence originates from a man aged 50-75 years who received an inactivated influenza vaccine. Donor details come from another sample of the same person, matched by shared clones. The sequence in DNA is TGCAGTGCTAGACAACTAGCGGCCAACAATGAGCAGTTCTTC. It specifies CSARQLAANNEQFF.